The rows below give T cell receptor beta chains drawn from one sample of a study of cytomegalovirus exposure and HLA in healthy donors. Sequenced by immunoSEQ multiplex PCR; TCRdb stores in-frame clones only, minus some. The sample consists of about 230,000 clones, about three quarters of them appearing once. Sequencing input: PBMCs. All receptors come from a boy younger than 18 in good health and CMV-seronegative. Both conserved end residues are part of each CDR3. D genes are given only for firm matches. For some rows the clone size is stated as once, few or many, or as a class when expanded; others skip it.

V gene	CDR3 length	J gene	D gene	clone size	CDR3 DNA	CDR3 protein
TRBV9	13	TRBJ1-1	.	.	TGTGCCAGCAGCGTAGCGCCGGGCACTGAAGCTTTCTTT	CASSVAPGTEAFF
TRBV7-9	19	TRBJ1-3	.	.	TGTGCCAGCAGCCGACCGAAAAACAGGGTAGGGAGCTCTGGAAACACCATATATTTT	CASSRPKNRVGSSGNTIYF
TRBV6-5	14	TRBJ2-5	.	.	TGTGCCAGCAGTAGGCCGGGATCCCAAGAGACCCAGTACTTC	CASSRPGSQETQYF
TRBV15	15	TRBJ2-1	TRBD2	.	TGTGCCACCAGAAATTACGGGGGGGTAGGTAATGAGCAGTTCTTC	CATRNYGGVGNEQFF
TRBV4-1	17	TRBJ2-7	TRBD1	.	TGCGCCAGCAGCCAAGCGCACAGGGGATGGAGCTCCTACGAGCAGTACTTC	CASSQAHRGWSSYEQYF
TRBV5-6	19	TRBJ1-3	.	.	TGTGCCAGCAGCTTGGCCCGAGGGACAATCTACAGGTCTGGAAACACCATATATTTT	CASSLARGTIYRSGNTIYF
TRBV5-1	18	TRBJ2-3	TRBD2	few	TGCGCCAGCAGCTTGGGGGCCCTAGCGGGAGGACAAATGGATACGCAGTATTTT	CASSLGALAGGQMDTQYF
TRBV11-3	14	TRBJ1-2	TRBD1	.	TGTGCCAGCAGCTTCCGGGACAGGGCGGATGGCTACACCTTC	CASSFRDRADGYTF
TRBV7-8	13	TRBJ1-2	TRBD1	.	TGTGCCAGCAGCTTAAGAGACAGGGCGGGCTACACCTTC	CASSLRDRAGYTF
TRBV30	14	TRBJ2-7	TRBD1	few	TGTGCCTGGAGTTCGGGGACAGGGATCTTCGAGCAGTACTTC	CAWSSGTGIFEQYF
TRBV4-1	15	TRBJ1-5	.	.	TGCGCCAGCAGCCGAGTCGCAGGGTCCAATCAGCCCCAGCATTTT	CASSRVAGSNQPQHF
TRBV7-9	15	TRBJ2-1	TRBD2	.	TGTGCCAGCACCTCTGGCGGGAGTAGATACAATGAGCAGTTCTTC	CASTSGGSRYNEQFF
TRBV7-8	12	TRBJ2-1	TRBD2	few	TGTGCCAGCAGCCCCCGTGGGGGGGGAAAATTCTTC	CASSPRGGGKFF
TRBV13	16	TRBJ2-1	TRBD2	.	TGTGCCAGCAGCTCCTTAGCGGGAGTTTCCCACAATGAGCAGTTCTTC	CASSSLAGVSHNEQFF
TRBV6-1	13	TRBJ1-5	TRBD1	.	TGTGCCATGAGGGACAGGCCGAATCAGCCCCAGCATTTT	CAMRDRPNQPQHF
TRBV7-2	17	TRBJ2-7	TRBD2	.	TGTGCCAGCAGCTTAGTTAGCGGGTCCTTTCCCTCCTACGAGCAGTACTTC	CASSLVSGSFPSYEQYF
TRBV5-6	12	TRBJ2-7	.	.	TGTGCCAGCAGCTGGGCTACCTACGAGCAGTACTTC	CASSWATYEQYF
TRBV30	14	TRBJ2-7	.	.	TGTGCCTGGACTCCAGGGGTGGGGATCTACGAGCAGTACTTC	CAWTPGVGIYEQYF
TRBV27	15	TRBJ2-5	TRBD2	.	TGTGCCAGCAGTTTTCTAGCGGGAGAGGAAGAGACCCAGTACTTC	CASSFLAGEEETQYF
TRBV9	17	TRBJ1-2	TRBD1	.	TGTGCCAGCAGCCCCTCTGGCAGGGGGCGCGAGGGGAAGGGCTACACCTTC	CASSPSGRGREGKGYTF
TRBV6-5	13	TRBJ2-7	TRBD1	.	TGTGCCAGCCGGGGACAGGGATTCTGCGAGCAGTACTTC	CASRGQGFCEQYF
TRBV6-5	13	TRBJ2-1	.	.	TGTGCCAGCAGTTACACGATGGGGGCAGTGCAGTTCTTC	CASSYTMGAVQFF
TRBV11-3	13	TRBJ1-2	.	.	TGTGCCAGCAGCTTCGACAGTAACTATGGCTACACCTTC	CASSFDSNYGYTF
TRBV10-3	17	TRBJ2-2	.	.	TGTGCCATCAGTGAGTCTTTTGGGGCCCGCGGCACCGGGGAGCTGTTTTTT	CAISESFGARGTGELFF
TRBV6-5	12	TRBJ2-3	TRBD1	once	TGTGCCAGCGTGGGGACAGCCGATACGCAGTATTTT	CASVGTADTQYF
TRBV2	18	TRBJ1-6	TRBD1	.	TGTGCCAGCAGTGAAGCGCTTCTTAGTCAGGGGGCCAATTCACCCCTCCACTTT	CASSEALLSQGANSPLHF
TRBV7-6	12	TRBJ1-2	.	.	TGTGCCAGCAGCTCCGACAGTATCGGCTACACCTTC	CASSSDSIGYTF
TRBV25-1	13	TRBJ2-7	.	.	TGTGCCAGCAGCCATGGAGCCAACTACGAGCAGTACTTC	CASSHGANYEQYF
TRBV27	14	TRBJ2-7	.	.	TGTGCCAGCAGTTCAGGGGACATCCGCTACGAGCAGTACTTC	CASSSGDIRYEQYF
TRBV4-2	17	TRBJ1-3	.	.	TGTGCCAGCAGCCAAGATACAGGATACCTCTCTGGAAACACCATATATTTT	CASSQDTGYLSGNTIYF
TRBV11-3	13	TRBJ2-7	.	.	TGTGCCAGCAGCCCCCTTGGGAGGTACGAGCAGTACTTC	CASSPLGRYEQYF
TRBV5-8	15	TRBJ2-6	TRBD1	.	TGTGCCAGCAGTCCCGGGACAGGGGCTGCCAACGTCCTGACTTTC	CASSPGTGAANVLTF
TRBV19	16	TRBJ2-5	.	.	TGTGCCAGTAGTATAATAGGGGCGGCAGGAGAAGAGACCCAGTACTTC	CASSIIGAAGEETQYF
TRBV10-3	10	TRBJ2-3	.	few	TGTGCCACAGAGGCAGATACGCAGTATTTT	CATEADTQYF
TRBV19	14	TRBJ2-7	TRBD1	.	TGTGCCAGTAGAGACAGGGGGCAGGGCTACGAGCAGTACTTC	CASRDRGQGYEQYF
TRBV7-8	12	TRBJ1-1	.	.	TGTGCCAGCACCACAGATCGTCTTGAGGCTTTCTTT	CASTTDRLEAFF
TRBV5-1	11	TRBJ2-7	.	.	TGCGCCAGCAGCATAGGAGGGGAGCAGTACTTC	CASSIGGEQYF